These 5 T cell receptor beta chains share one sample of origin, sequenced in a study of graft-versus-host responses after intestinal transplantation (TCRdb year 2021). Dithiothreitol, EDTA incubations and collagenase D digestion were used to isolate intraepithelial and lamina propria lymphocytes from graft specimens. The library was generated by the immunoSEQ multiplex PCR assay. In its TCRdb copy, this immuneACCESS table keeps in-frame sequences only and misses some clones. Where compared with another copy, unresolved V genes explain less than half of these, and the others have no known cause. A total of 11,000 to 15,000 clones appear in this sample, over 75% of them only once. About 3.9% of the sample is held by the ten biggest clonotypes. This material consisted of ileum tissue, taken about four weeks after intestinal transplant. The receptors were sampled from a human patient who received an intestinal transplant, so some T cells may come from the graft donor.

The genes are TRBV7-6 and TRBJ2-1, with 15 bases that match TRBD2. This CDR3 comprises 15 residues. Germline V CDR1 and CDR2: SGHVS, FNYEAQ. In DNA, the CDR3 is TGTGCTATCGCCCGGACTAGCGGGGGGGACAATGAGCAGTTCTTC. Its protein is CAIARTSGGDNEQFF. Complete variable domain (other parts from reference TRBV7-6 and TRBJ2-1): GAGVSQSPRYKVTKRGQDVALRCDPISGHVSLYWYRQALGQGPEFLTYFNYEAQQDKSGLPNDRFSAERPEGSISTLTIQRTEQRDSAMYRCAIARTSGGDNEQFFGPGTRLTVL.

This chain connects TRBV14 to TRBJ2-2; maybe TRBD1 (5 bases). The CDR3 spans 14 residues. V lost 2 bases and J 4 bases, leaving 8 bases between the germline ends. CDR1 SGHDN and CDR2 FVKESK come from the germline V gene. The DNA for the CDR3 is TGTGCCAGCAGCCAATTCCAGGGCACCGGGGAGCTGTTTTTT. Its protein product is CASSQFQGTGELFF.

The chain couples TRBV23-1 to TRBJ2-7; possible D gene TRBD2, 6 bases. TRBV23-1 is given ORF status, its function remaining uncertain. V was clipped by 2 bases and J by 5 bases, with 19 bases between them. This CDR3 is 16 amino acids long. CDR3 sequence: CASSQGVAGRADEQYV. The DNA for the CDR3 is TGCGCCAGCAGTCAAGGTGTTGCGGGGCGGGCTGACGAGCAGTACGTC.

This clone was observed a single time. This sequence joins TRBV5-6 and TRBJ2-7, with 8 bases fitting TRBD2. The CDR3 length is 16 residues. CDR1 SGHDT and CDR2 YYEEEE come from the germline V gene. V lost 1 base, J lost 2 bases, and 8 bases stayed unmatched. CDR3 nucleotides: TGTGCCAGCAGCTTGATCGGGGGGGTTGCGACCTACGAGCAGTACGTC. The encoded protein is CASSLIGGVATYEQYV.

This clone was seen only once. The chain has TRBV29-1 and TRBJ1-1; TRBD1 matches at 8 bases. Germline V gene lookup returns CDR1 SQVTM and CDR2 ANQGSEA. CDR3 length: 14 residues. V trimming: 3 bases; J trimming: 3 bases; junction bases outside the gene matches: 6. The CDR3 reads CSVDDDRGDTEAFF. The CDR3 bases are TGCAGCGTTGATGACGACAGGGGTGACACTGAAGCTTTCTTT.